Below, 27 T cell receptor beta chains from the same sample are listed, as sequenced in a study of identical twins. One entry per CDR3 protein, called by TCRdb with MiXCR from the 5' RACE reads. The data hold hundreds of thousands of distinct CDR3 sequences, with 5.5% to 7% observed a single time. A further study also used this sample, focusing on yellow fever vaccine responses in identical twins.

Sequenced input: memory (CD45RO+) T cells sorted from blood. The receptors originated from a woman aged 18-35 years in good health.

The rearrangement links TRBV28 to TRBJ2-7; TRBD1 agrees at 7 bases. Germline-derived CDR1 and CDR2 are MDHEN and SYDVKM. The J segment lost 0 bases and the V segment lost 7 bases, leaving 6 bases of the junction unmatched. The CDR3 covers 14 residues. The CDR3 loop is CASTRGTSSYEQYV. The CDR3 bases are TGTGCCAGCACCAGGGGGACCAGCTCCTACGAGCAGTACGTC.

This clonotype came up a few times. The chain links TRBV6-1 to TRBJ1-2, with D unresolved. Germline V gene sequence: CDR1 MNHNS, CDR2 SASEGT. The CDR3 covers 11 residues. The V end was cut by 7 bases, the J end by 4 bases, with 7 bases between. The CDR3 here is CASTEGYGYTF. The CDR3 nucleotides read TGTGCCAGCACGGAGGGCTATGGCTACACCTTC.

A few counts support this clonotype. The chain links TRBV20-1 to TRBJ2-5; D is ambiguous. Trimming took off 5 bases at V and 2 bases at J, with 15 bases between the two ends. The CDR3 covers 14 residues. Germline lookup yields CDR1 DFQATT and CDR2 SNEGSKA (reference sequence). Written as DNA, the CDR3 is TGCAGTGCTGCAGGCCGCAATCCTCAAGAGACCCAGTACTTC. It codes for CSAAGRNPQETQYF.

In its sample, this clonotype was seen a few times. This chain links TRBV3-1 with TRBJ2-7; 7 bases align to TRBD1. The V gene's germline CDR1 is LGHDT and CDR2 YNNKEL (reference sequence). V shed 1 base and J 0 bases; nucleotides not matched to a gene: 6. The CDR3 loop spans 16 amino acids. This CDR3 is CASSQGDRVSSYEQYF. CDR3 nucleotide sequence: TGTGCCAGCAGCCAAGGAGACAGGGTGAGCTCCTACGAGCAGTACTTC.

This clonotype was found many times. The rearrangement links TRBV20-1 to TRBJ1-1; 10 positions match TRBD1. J gave up 0 bases and V 2 bases, and 6 bases lay outside the gene matches. The germline gives CDR1 DFQATT, CDR2 SNEGSKA (reference sequence). There are 16 residues in the CDR3. The chain's CDR3 is CSARPGTGVLNTEAFF. In nucleotides, the CDR3 is TGCAGTGCTAGACCCGGGACAGGGGTCCTGAACACTGAAGCTTTCTTT.

This clonotype was detected a few times. One junction end does not reproduce the germline sequence, and a read error may be involved. The genes are TRBV20-1 and TRBJ1-4; D uncertain. The CDR3 is 14 amino acids. The germline V gene has CDR1 DFQATT and CDR2 SNEGSKA (reference sequence). CDR3 protein: CSARTKPTNEKLVF. The CDR3 DNA is TGCAGTGCTAGAACGAAACCAACTAATGAAAAACTGGTTTTT.

This chain connects TRBV15 to TRBJ2-2; perhaps TRBD1 as D (5 bases). This CDR3 has 14 amino acids. Germline values: CDR1 LNHNV, CDR2 YYDKDF (reference sequence). The V gene lost 5 bases and the J gene lost 2 bases, with 9 bases spanning the gap. This chain's CDR3 is CATSPRGNTGELFF. The CDR3 DNA follows: TGTGCCACCAGCCCTAGGGGTAACACCGGGGAGCTGTTTTTT.

The rearrangement uses TRBV7-2 and TRBJ1-2; possible D gene TRBD1, 5 bases. Trimming pared 6 bases from V and 4 bases from J, leaving 12 bases between. Germline V CDR1 and CDR2: SGHTA, FQGNSA. This CDR3 is 13 amino acids long. CDR3: CASSSQGLYGYTF. CDR3 coding DNA: TGTGCCAGCAGTTCTCAGGGCCTCTATGGCTACACCTTC.

This clonotype was picked up a small number of times. This sequence joins TRBV10-3 and TRBJ1-2; D gene uncertain. The V end lost 5 bases, the J end lost 4 bases, and 8 bases lay between the germline ends. This CDR3 has 12 residues. Germline lookup yields CDR1 ENHRY and CDR2 SYGVKD. The CDR3 bases are TGTGCCATCAGTCAGGATGCCTATGGCTACACCTTC. Translated: CAISQDAYGYTF.

This clonotype was seen a handful of times. The chain links TRBV9 to TRBJ2-7, with TRBD2 matching 9 bases. Germline assignment: CDR1 SGDLS and CDR2 YYNGEE. This CDR3 comprises 17 residues. V gave up 0 bases and J gave up 0 bases; unmatched junction bases: 7. The CDR3 loop reads CASSVGTLLAGSYEQYF. CDR3 DNA: TGTGCCAGCAGCGTAGGGACACTACTAGCGGGCTCCTACGAGCAGTACTTC.

A few counts support this clonotype. Since a much larger clone is just one base distant, this may be a read error. The chain uses TRBV28 and TRBJ1-1; D not resolved. Germline values: CDR1 MDHEN, CDR2 SYDVKM. This CDR3 is 11 amino acids long. The ends were cut back, 3 bases at V and 7 bases at J, with 6 bases in the middle. CDR3 amino acids: CASSFRSEAFF. The CDR3 DNA follows: TGTGCCAGCAGTTTCAGAAGTGAAGCTTTCTTT.

This clonotype was found a few times. This rearrangement joins TRBV9 to TRBJ1-5; the match to TRBD1 covers 9 bases. V trimming: 4 bases; J trimming: 7 bases; junction bases outside the gene matches: 6. This CDR3 region has 14 residues. Germline V gene sequence: CDR1 SGDLS, CDR2 YYNGEE. DNA for the CDR3: TGTGCCAGCAGCCCGACAGGGGGGAGCCAGCCCCAGCATTTT. This codes for CASSPTGGSQPQHF. The variable domain in full, with the rest retrieved from reference TRBV9 and TRBJ1-5, is DSGVTQTPKHLITATGQRVTLRCSPRSGDLSVYWYQQSLDQGLQFLIQYYNGEERAKGNILERFSAQQFPDLHSELNLSSLELGDSALYFCASSPTGGSQPQHFGDGTRLSIL.

At least ten counts were recorded for this clonotype. The chain couples TRBV29-1 to TRBJ2-5; the match to TRBD1 covers 9 bases. Trimming at V came to 6 bases and at J to 5 bases, leaving 10 bases not matched to a gene. The CDR3 runs 14 residues. CDR1 and CDR2 from the germline V gene are SQVTM and ANQGSEA. CDR3 loop: CSVALGQGRETQYF. As DNA, the CDR3 is TGCAGCGTGGCCCTAGGACAGGGGCGGGAGACCCAGTACTTC.

This clonotype has a single count. The chain links TRBV19 to TRBJ2-1, with 11 bases matching TRBD2. This CDR3 has 15 amino acids. Trimming cost V 5 bases and J 6 bases; bases outside gene matches: 6. Germline V gene lookup returns CDR1 LNHDA and CDR2 SQIVND (reference sequence). CDR3 amino acids: CASSPLAGVFNEQFF. For the CDR3, the DNA is TGTGCCAGTAGTCCACTAGCGGGAGTATTCAATGAGCAGTTCTTC. Together with reference TRBV19 and TRBJ2-1, the CDR3 gives the full variable domain: DGGITQSPKYLFRKEGQNVTLSCEQNLNHDAMYWYRQDPGQGLRLIYYSQIVNDFQKGDIAEGYSVSREKKESFPLTVTSAQKNPTAFYLCASSPLAGVFNEQFFGPGTRLTVL.

This clonotype was counted at least ten times. The chain links TRBV10-3 to TRBJ1-4; D gene uncertain. The germline V gene has CDR1 ENHRY and CDR2 SYGVKD. The CDR3 has 13 amino acids. Trimming stripped 4 bases from V and 7 bases from J, with 10 bases between. The CDR3: CAISGRGGEKLFF. DNA for the CDR3: TGTGCCATCAGTGGCCGGGGAGGTGAAAAACTGTTTTTT.

This chain connects TRBV6-5 to TRBJ1-1, with D hard to call. Germline V gene lookup returns CDR1 MNHEY and CDR2 SVGAGI. Between the trimmed V and J ends, which lost 1 base and 0 bases, there was a span of 9 bases. The CDR3 loop spans 15 amino acids. CDR3: CASSYFGRMNTEAFF. The CDR3 bases are TGTGCCAGCAGTTACTTCGGACGGATGAACACTGAAGCTTTCTTT.

V is TRBV6-1 and J is TRBJ2-1; maybe TRBD2 (5 bases). Trimming left V 5 bases short and J 5 bases short, with 10 bases between. The CDR3 totals 13 residues. Germline V gene data show CDR1 as MNHNS and CDR2 as SASEGT. CDR3 residues: CASSTGLNNEQFF. The CDR3, as DNA: TGTGCCAGCAGTACCGGACTCAACAATGAGCAGTTCTTC.

V usage is TRBV5-5 and J usage is TRBJ2-2; D not resolved. Germline V CDR1 and CDR2: SGHKS, YYEKEE (reference sequence). This CDR3 comprises 13 residues. The V end lost 1 base, the J end lost 7 bases, and 8 bases lay between the germline ends. The CDR3 loop reads CASSLWVDGELFF. The CDR3 DNA is TGTGCCAGCAGCTTGTGGGTGGACGGGGAGCTGTTTTTT.

The rearrangement joins TRBV3-1 to TRBJ2-7; 7 bases fit TRBD2. The ends lost 1 base at V and 5 bases at J; junction bases unmatched: 14. CDR3 size: 17 residues. The germline V gene has CDR1 LGHDT and CDR2 YNNKEL (reference sequence). The CDR3 sequence is CASSQARLAAGRDEQYF. CDR3 bases: TGTGCCAGCAGCCAAGCCAGACTAGCTGCGGGTCGAGACGAGCAGTACTTC.

This clonotype was counted a few times. V gene TRBV7-3 combines with J gene TRBJ2-2; D gene ambiguous. Germline values: CDR1 SGHTA, CDR2 FQGTGA. V lost 2 bases and J lost 0, with 4 bases in between. The CDR3 runs 14 residues. CDR3 nucleotides: TGTGCCAGCAGCTTAGCAGCGAACACCGGGGAGCTGTTTTTT. Translated, it gives CASSLAANTGELFF.

This clonotype was observed many times. The J gene is TRBJ2-3, the V gene TRBV12-3 or TRBV12-4; 8 bases map to TRBD1. V lost 7 bases, J lost 0 bases, and 3 bases stayed unmatched. The CDR3 consists of 14 residues. CDR3 amino acids: CASTQGASTDTQYF. In DNA form, the CDR3 reads TGTGCCAGCACCCAGGGGGCTAGCACAGATACGCAGTATTTT.

This clonotype came up a few times. J is TRBJ2-6 and V is TRBV6-5; D remains unclear. This CDR3 is 16 amino acids long. The V gene lost 2 bases and the J gene lost 0 bases, with 8 bases spanning the gap. The V gene's germline CDR1 is MNHEY and CDR2 SVGAGI. The chain's CDR3 is CASSYQTASGANVLTF. CDR3 nucleotide sequence: TGTGCCAGCAGTTACCAAACAGCCTCTGGGGCCAACGTCCTGACTTTC.

This clonotype was seen only a few times. The chain employs TRBV12-3 or TRBV12-4 and TRBJ1-2, with D unresolved. The germline V and J ends were trimmed by 0 bases and 8 bases, with 13 bases remaining between them. The length of the CDR3 is 14 residues. The CDR3 spells CASSLATLALGYTF. DNA of the CDR3: TGTGCCAGCAGTTTAGCGACACTTGCTTTAGGCTACACCTTC.

V usage is TRBV15 and J usage is TRBJ1-5; no clear D gene. This CDR3 spans 14 amino acids. V dropped 5 bases and J dropped 0 bases, with 8 bases sitting between them. Per the germline V gene, CDR1 is LNHNV and CDR2 is YYDKDF (reference sequence). This CDR3 reads CATSLRDSNQPQHF. CDR3 bases: TGTGCCACCAGCCTGAGGGATAGCAATCAGCCCCAGCATTTT.

This clonotype came up a few times. The chain is built from TRBV20-1 and TRBJ2-5; perhaps TRBD1 as D (6 bases). CDR1 is DFQATT, CDR2 SNEGSKA, per germline (reference sequence). The CDR3 extends over 14 amino acids. Trimming stripped 3 bases from V and 2 bases from J, with 13 bases between. The CDR3 sequence: CSASPGTLQETQYF. CDR3 DNA sequence: TGCAGTGCTAGCCCCGGGACATTACAAGAGACCCAGTACTTC.

This clonotype was seen a few times. This CDR3 reads CSASPAESSYNEQFF. CDR3 nucleotide sequence: TGCAGTGCCAGTCCGGCGGAAAGCTCCTACAATGAGCAGTTCTTC. This chain links TRBV20-1 with TRBJ2-1; unclear D gene. Germline V gives CDR1 DFQATT, CDR2 SNEGSKA (reference sequence). With 6 bases removed from V and 0 bases from J, the gap between germline ends came to 15 bases. This CDR3 has 15 residues.

J is TRBJ2-1 and V is TRBV4-2, with 7 bases identical to TRBD2. The CDR3 contains 16 residues. The J segment lost 7 bases and the V segment lost 1 base, leaving 10 bases of the junction unmatched. From germline, CDR1 is LGHNA and CDR2 YNFKEQ. CDR3 in amino acids: CASSQAFGGSGNEQFF. CDR3 in DNA: TGTGCCAGCAGCCAAGCGTTCGGCGGGAGCGGGAATGAGCAGTTCTTC.